This T cell receptor beta chain derives from a study of blood T cell repertoires in COVID-19. Study at large: The United States, Italy and Spain supplied acute and convalescent COVID-19 samples. PBMCs, B-cell-depleted T cells, or T cells provided the cDNA or gDNA that made up the material.

How the authors handled the data: Estimation of nucleated cell counts relied on the amplification of reference gene primers. Here immunoSEQ multiplex PCR was the method, and the copy in TCRdb shows in-frame clones only, minus some. V, J and clone size are taken as reported in that table, and D and trimming were inferred from the DNA itself. The repertoire holds approximately 220,000 clones, with roughly 80% as singletons. V lost 0 bases to trimming and J lost 1 base, with 9 bases between them. The CDR3 has 16 residues. Per the germline V gene, CDR1 is MGHRA and CDR2 is YSYEKL. The chain joins TRBV4-1 to TRBJ2-2; D gene unclear. The sample was peripheral blood. The clonotype originates from a woman under 40 who had recovered from COVID-19. The CDR3: CASSQEGRLNTGELFF. For the CDR3, the DNA is TGCGCCAGCAGCCAAGAGGGCCGCTTGAACACCGGGGAGCTGTTTTTT.